The present entry profiles one T cell receptor beta chain with its context. Sequencing used immunoSEQ multiplex PCR; TCRdb keeps in-frame clones, though not all of them. The table includes roughly 150,000 clones, less than 90% detected once. The data originate from a study of cytomegalovirus exposure and HLA in healthy donors. Germline loops: CDR1 LGHNA, CDR2 YNFKEQ. The CDR3 covers 16 residues. Germline trimming cut 0 bases from V and 4 bases from J; bases unmatched to any gene: 5. The material sequenced was PBMCs. The genes are TRBV4-2 and TRBJ1-4; 7 bases match TRBD1. The TCR comes from a woman between 18 and 30 years old in good health and CMV-seropositive. This CDR3 reads CASSQDGTDSNEKLFF. In nucleotides, the CDR3 is TGTGCCAGCAGCCAAGATGGGACAGACAGTAATGAAAAACTGTTTTTT.